This T cell receptor (beta chain) was captured by sequencing in a study of OX40 agonist ivuxolimab in advanced cancers. For the study in its entirety: Ivuxolimab was a fully human IgG2 agonistic monoclonal antibody targeting the costimulatory receptor OX40 (CD134). The paper describes the monotherapy dose-escalation part (N ≈ 49 patients) of the phase I trial of ivuxolimab. The point of sequencing TCRbeta in the periphery was to test whether ivuxolimab changed TCR sequence diversity and drove clonal T-cell expansion. Intravenous ivuxolimab was administered to patients every 2 weeks at six dose levels: 0.01, 0.1, 0.3, 1.5, 3 and 10 mg/kg. Partial responses occurred in three dose-escalation patients, of whom one had hepatocellular carcinoma and two had cutaneous melanoma. A male proportion of around 83% and a mean age of approximately 58 years, ranging from about 23 to 79, were recorded for the dose-escalation cohort. Patients were allowed to have had prior anti-PD-1, anti-PD-L1 or anti-CTLA-4 therapy, and around two fifths of the dose-escalation patients had been treated with checkpoint inhibitors. Among the roughly 52 dose-escalation patients, 19 had hepatocellular carcinoma, approximately 15 melanoma, 9 renal cell carcinoma and 9 head and neck cancer. Study-wide findings and limitations: On average, CD8+ T cells showed more expanded clones than CD4+ T cells after ivuxolimab. At doses of 0.1 to 3.0 mg/kg, clonal expansion of both CD4+ and CD8+ T cells in blood was seen between baseline and week 6. In the 0.1-3.0 mg/kg groups, partial responders had among the lowest normalized peripheral clonal expansion, particularly in CD8+ T cells. Antigen specificity was not determined for the clonally expanded peripheral T cells. Low levels of normalized T-cell clonal expansion were also seen in some patients who did not respond.

Regarding this clone: Its antigen remains undetermined. It has no much larger one-base neighbor in the sample; base qualities were not kept.

Genomic DNA was extracted from sorted cells for sequencing of the TCRbeta CDR3 region. The immunoSEQ Assay was used for sequencing of TCRbeta CDR3 regions. As stored in TCRdb, this immuneACCESS dataset retains in-frame rearrangements with V and J assigned. A fraction of the clones does not appear; measured against another copy, unresolved V genes explain less than half of the discrepancy, and the remainder lacks a known reason. The sample data list 55,000 to 70,000 clones, and roughly 85% of these were observed just once. The top ten hold 4% to 6% of the sample. The trial excluded patients who had a history of autoimmune disease or were on systemic immunosuppression. Peripheral blood for TCR sequencing was collected from all dose cohorts at baseline, on cycle 4 day 1, and on cycle 7 day 1. The samples were taken from a phase I, first-in-human, multicenter, open-label dose-escalation trial of ivuxolimab. Adults with locally advanced or metastatic melanoma, renal cell carcinoma, hepatocellular carcinoma or head and neck squamous cell carcinoma were enrolled in the trial. Before TCR sequencing, CD4+ T cells and CD8+ T cells from peripheral blood were sorted into separate populations.

This clonotype was sampled from an adult with an advanced solid tumor such as melanoma, head and neck, liver or kidney cancer. The sequences come from CD4+ or CD8+ T cells sorted from blood, collected in a trial of the OX40 agonist ivuxolimab.

CDR3 region: CASSRKGLIGDSSYNEQFF. In nucleotide form, the sequence is TGTGCCAGCAGCCGGAAGGGACTGATTGGGGATAGCTCCTACAATGAGCAGTTCTTC. The chain is assembled from TRBV27 and TRBJ2-1; D gene: possibly TRBD2, on 6 matching bases. V loses 6 bases of germline sequence and J loses 0 bases, and the interval between the two ends is 24 bases. The CDR3 runs 19 amino acids, cysteine and phenylalanine included. Of all the DNA, just the CDR3 is kept, 57 bases in frame from base 1. In the germline V gene (reference sequence), CDR1 corresponds to MNHEY and CDR2 to SMNVEV.